Listed below are T cell receptor beta chains from one sample, sequenced in a study of blood T cell repertoires in COVID-19. Profiling relied on immunoSEQ multiplex PCR, and the TCRdb table lists in-frame clones only, not all of them. The sample yields about 330,000 clones, approximately 90% seen once. The sequencing input was peripheral blood. The receptors were sampled from a woman between 45 and 65 years old with active or convalescent COVID-19. Both conserved end residues are part of each CDR3. The order of the fields is clone size, J gene, V gene, D gene, CDR3 DNA, CDR3 protein. D genes are given only for firm matches. Size is omitted from some rows. Given values are once, few, many or a class for expanded clones.

- | TRBJ2-3 | TRBV7-2 | - | TGTGCCAGCAGCTCCTTCACAGATACGCAGTATTTT | CASSSFTDTQYF
- | TRBJ1-3 | TRBV5-6 | - | TGTGCCAGCAGCGTGGGACTCCCCCTCTCTGGAAACACCATATATTTT | CASSVGLPLSGNTIYF
- | TRBJ1-1 | TRBV30 | - | TGTGCCTGGAGTGGACAGGCTAACACTGAAGCTTTCTTT | CAWSGQANTEAFF
few | TRBJ2-5 | TRBV7-2 | TRBD2 | TGTGCCAGCAGCTTAGTACTGCGGGGGGACCAAGAGACCCAGTACTTC | CASSLVLRGDQETQYF
- | TRBJ2-5 | TRBV18 | TRBD2 | TGTGCCAGCTCACCACCTTTAGCGGGAGGGCCTGGAGAGACCCAGTACTTC | CASSPPLAGGPGETQYF
- | TRBJ1-4 | TRBV6-6 | - | TGTGCCAGCAGTTACCCAAGAGTGCAGGGAAATGAAAAACTGTTTTTT | CASSYPRVQGNEKLFF
- | TRBJ1-2 | TRBV28 | - | TGTGCCAGCAGTTTAAGGACAGCCCGCTATGGCTACACCTTC | CASSLRTARYGYTF
- | TRBJ2-5 | TRBV27 | - | TGTGCCAGCAGTTTATCTGGACGGGGACAAGAGACCCAGTACTTC | CASSLSGRGQETQYF
few | TRBJ2-7 | TRBV25-1 | TRBD2 | TGTGCCAGCAGTGAATCGCGGGGGAGGACCTACGAGCAGTACTTC | CASSESRGRTYEQYF
- | TRBJ2-7 | TRBV29-1 | - | TGCAGCGTTGGGGACACTTACGAGCAGTACTTC | CSVGDTYEQYF
few | TRBJ2-1 | TRBV9 | - | TGTGCCAGCAGCGTAGGACAGGCAATTCTCAATGAGCAGTTCTTC | CASSVGQAILNEQFF
- | TRBJ1-2 | TRBV11-2 | TRBD1 | TGTGCCAGCAGCCCGAGACAGGGACGCGGCTATGGCTACACCTTC | CASSPRQGRGYGYTF
- | TRBJ2-1 | TRBV6-1 | TRBD2 | TGTGCCAGCAGTGGACTAGCGGGAGGTGCTAGCTCCTACAATGAGCAGTTCTTC | CASSGLAGGASSYNEQFF